This T cell receptor (beta chain) was found in a study of T cells expressing NK-cell markers. Turning to the study itself: It was sorted CD3+CD56+NKG2C+, CD3+CD56+NKG2C- and CD3+CD56-NKG2C+ T cells that supplied the TCR beta repertoires. Eight donors were sequenced, of whom seven were HCMV-seropositive, while the remaining one was HCMV-seronegative. Study conclusions and caveats: Top CD8+ clonotypes included the dominant CD3+CD56+NKG2C+ clonotypes in several donors. These clonotypes also led the CD3+CD56-NKG2C+ fraction in four donors.

The length of the CDR3 is 15 residues. CDR1 is SEHNR and CDR2 is FQNEAQ in the germline V gene (reference sequence). Concerning this clonotype: What it recognizes is unknown.

TCRdb reanalyzed the 5' RACE reads and collapses them to one entry per CDR3 protein, without DNA. Its listing shows about 460,000 distinct CDR3 sequences. The specimen was blood T cells: a sorted CD56 or NKG2C T cell subset, CD4+ or CD8+ T cells, or bulk PBMC T cells (not recorded which). The receptor was derived from a woman in her forties or fifties in good health. This chain joins TRBV7-9 and TRBJ1-2; the D gene TCRdb calls, TRBD1, cannot be checked with no DNA. This CDR3 is CASSLKTGANYGYTF.